This is a list of T cell receptor beta chains from one sample in a study of blood T cell repertoires in COVID-19. Using immunoSEQ multiplex PCR, the repertoire was profiled, and TCRdb retains in-frame clones only, with some absent. The data hold more than 200,000 clones, with 85% to 90% observed a single time. The material sequenced was peripheral blood. Receptors were obtained from a man under 40 with COVID-19, enrolled during active disease. The conserved cysteine and the conserved F or W are not part of the CDR3 here.

v_gene: TRBV4-1
CDR3aa: ASSQKFQGNTEAF

v_gene: TRBV7-2
CDR3aa: ASSSLAGGEGETQY

v_gene: TRBV6-5
CDR3aa: AKEAGLSGNTIY

v_gene: TRBV27
CDR3aa: AVGRQGGTQY

v_gene: TRBV7-2
CDR3aa: ASSLGLTGATPYEQY

v_gene: TRBV30
CDR3aa: AWSITGQLSNQPQH

v_gene: TRBV6-5
CDR3aa: ASSYRLSLSEQF

v_gene: TRBV7-2
CDR3aa: ASSLALSEKNTEAF

v_gene: TRBV6-2/TRBV6-3
CDR3aa: ASSYAGNYGYT

v_gene: TRBV7-3
CDR3aa: ASSLRGTGVGYNEQF

v_gene: TRBV7-9
CDR3aa: ASSPGRLNQPQH

v_gene: TRBV15
CDR3aa: ATSGGQDRNSPLH

v_gene: TRBV7-9
CDR3aa: ASTQGNDQPQH

v_gene: TRBV5-1
CDR3aa: ASSWTGTGQTGELF

v_gene: TRBV14
CDR3aa: ASSQDIQGYNEQF

v_gene: TRBV7-8
CDR3aa: ASSLETGGWIFYGYT

v_gene: TRBV20-1
CDR3aa: SASASGLLRSPLH

v_gene: TRBV24-1
CDR3aa: ATSARSGTGGAVGANVLT

v_gene: TRBV6-2/TRBV6-3
CDR3aa: ASSQGVDQPQH

v_gene: TRBV28
CDR3aa: ASSRQGARGNTIY

v_gene: TRBV27
CDR3aa: ASSAVVEFEQF

v_gene: TRBV13
CDR3aa: ASSLGELTSTDTQY

v_gene: TRBV24-1
CDR3aa: ATSDAGFSTDTQY

v_gene: TRBV11-2
CDR3aa: ASSLTGGRSSYEQY

v_gene: TRBV11-2
CDR3aa: ASSLNGGLLKYHEQY

v_gene: TRBV5-1
CDR3aa: ASSLDRGPLNTEAF

v_gene: TRBV28
CDR3aa: ASSLSSSGIYEQY

v_gene: TRBV27
CDR3aa: ASSLQLLGGSYNEQF

v_gene: TRBV28
CDR3aa: ASSTGTGTGNTIY

v_gene: TRBV10-2
CDR3aa: ASSDGGVNREQY

v_gene: TRBV6-4
CDR3aa: ASSEIAGTNYEQY

v_gene: TRBV19
CDR3aa: ASLPRSAGANVLT

v_gene: TRBV5-5
CDR3aa: ASSPGQTQPQH

v_gene: TRBV27
CDR3aa: ASTPGQGYGYT

v_gene: TRBV11-3
CDR3aa: ASSPGTAPEEKLF

v_gene: TRBV7-9
CDR3aa: ASSTRESPNLGYGYT

v_gene: TRBV4-3
CDR3aa: ASSLQGDGYT

v_gene: TRBV27
CDR3aa: ASSWSQTYEQY

v_gene: TRBV2
CDR3aa: ASSPDGLPTDTQY

v_gene: TRBV5-1
CDR3aa: ASSLAVSGTNEKLF

v_gene: TRBV30
CDR3aa: AWRAGMNTEAF

v_gene: TRBV6-5
CDR3aa: ATVPTGDSGNTIY

v_gene: TRBV6-2/TRBV6-3
CDR3aa: ASSYGGVSYEQY

v_gene: TRBV27
CDR3aa: ASSLDRGNLFSAF

v_gene: TRBV4-3
CDR3aa: ASSQDVISGGYNEQF

v_gene: TRBV7-9
CDR3aa: ASSFTGSSYNEQF

v_gene: TRBV7-8
CDR3aa: ASSLLRGQGPYEQY

v_gene: TRBV7-2
CDR3aa: ASSEGGAGFYEQY

v_gene: TRBV4-3
CDR3aa: ASSQDLWGVQPQH

v_gene: TRBV6-2/TRBV6-3
CDR3aa: ASSSGNALGYT

v_gene: TRBV19
CDR3aa: ASSPAGQGIPRAGNTIY

v_gene: TRBV10-3
CDR3aa: AISGLAGNNEQF

v_gene: TRBV9
CDR3aa: ASSVGVTANQPQH

v_gene: TRBV7-2
CDR3aa: ASSFNRGGYT

v_gene: TRBV7-6
CDR3aa: ASSFSGFAGHNEQF